This TCR beta chain was sequenced for a study of regulatory T cells in long-lasting Graves disease. Study findings and constraints: Public clonotype sharing was higher in persistent than newly diagnosed patients. The study found lower TCR diversity in persistent Graves' patients than in newly diagnosed ones.

Time point of the sample: persistent/refractory GD, antithyroid drugs over 5 years with positive TRAb. Making the TCR library involved RNA that had been extracted from PBMCs. Germline V CDR1 and CDR2: SGHDN, FVKESK. This CDR3 comprises 15 residues. After removal of 0 bases from V and 4 bases from J, the junction contained 2 bases not matched to a gene. In building TCR beta libraries, iRepertoire HTBI primers were used together with Arm-PCR of CDR3 regions. TCRdb fed the multiplex PCR reads into MiXCR, producing one record per CDR3 protein. The repertoire holds 650,000 to 700,000 distinct CDR3 sequences, with 25% to 35% as singletons. Comments on this clonotype: Its antigen is still unknown.

The chain couples TRBV14 to TRBJ2-1, with 8 bases lining up with TRBD1. This specimen was peripheral blood mononuclear cells (PBMCs), taken when the disease was refractory, from a patient treated with antithyroid drugs. The TCR was taken from a female donor with Graves disease. The CDR3 region is CASSQDQGAYNEQFF. CDR3 DNA: TGTGCCAGCAGCCAAGACCAGGGGGCGTACAATGAGCAGTTCTTC.